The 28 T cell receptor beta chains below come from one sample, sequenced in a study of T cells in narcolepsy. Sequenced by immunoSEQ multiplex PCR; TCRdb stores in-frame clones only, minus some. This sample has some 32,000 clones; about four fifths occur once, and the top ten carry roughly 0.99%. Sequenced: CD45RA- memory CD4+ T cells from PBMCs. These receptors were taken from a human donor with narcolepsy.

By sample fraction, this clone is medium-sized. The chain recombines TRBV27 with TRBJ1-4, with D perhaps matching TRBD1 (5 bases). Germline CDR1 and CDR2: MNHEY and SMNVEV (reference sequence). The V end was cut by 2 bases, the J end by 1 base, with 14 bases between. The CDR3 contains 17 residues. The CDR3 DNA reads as TGTGCCAGCAGTTTAGGAGGGCAGGGAGGAACTAATGAAAAACTGTTTTTT. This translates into CASSLGGQGGTNEKLFF.

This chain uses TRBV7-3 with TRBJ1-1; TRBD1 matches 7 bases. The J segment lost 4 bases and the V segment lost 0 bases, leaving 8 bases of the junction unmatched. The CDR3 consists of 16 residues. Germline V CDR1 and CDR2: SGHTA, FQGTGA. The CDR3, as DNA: TGTGCCAGCAGCTTAACGCACATACAGGGGAGCACTGAAGCTTTCTTT. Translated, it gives CASSLTHIQGSTEAFF.

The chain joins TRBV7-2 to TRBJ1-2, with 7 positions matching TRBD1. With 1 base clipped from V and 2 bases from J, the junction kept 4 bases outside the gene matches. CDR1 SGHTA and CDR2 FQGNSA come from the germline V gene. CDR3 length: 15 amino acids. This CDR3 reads CASSLGPGQNYGYTF. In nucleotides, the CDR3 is TGTGCCAGCAGCTTAGGACCGGGACAGAACTATGGCTACACCTTC.

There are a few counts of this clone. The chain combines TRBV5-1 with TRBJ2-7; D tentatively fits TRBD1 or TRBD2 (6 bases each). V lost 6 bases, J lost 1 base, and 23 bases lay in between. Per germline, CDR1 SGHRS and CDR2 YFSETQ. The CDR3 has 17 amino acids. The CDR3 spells CASKEGLDSLGSYEQYF. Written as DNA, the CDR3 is TGCGCCAGCAAGGAGGGGCTGGACAGCCTGGGATCCTACGAGCAGTACTTC.

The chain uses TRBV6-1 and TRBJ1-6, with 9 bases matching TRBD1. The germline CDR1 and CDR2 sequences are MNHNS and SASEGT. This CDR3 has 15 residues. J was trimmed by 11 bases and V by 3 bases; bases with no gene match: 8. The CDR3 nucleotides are TGTGCCAGCAGTGATGCGGGGACAGGGTTTGCACCCCTCCACTTT. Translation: CASSDAGTGFAPLHF.

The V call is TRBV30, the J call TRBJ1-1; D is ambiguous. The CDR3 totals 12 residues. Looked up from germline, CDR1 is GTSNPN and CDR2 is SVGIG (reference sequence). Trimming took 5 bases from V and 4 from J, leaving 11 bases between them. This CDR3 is CAWGDMTTEAFF. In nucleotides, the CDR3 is TGTGCCTGGGGCGACATGACCACTGAAGCTTTCTTT.

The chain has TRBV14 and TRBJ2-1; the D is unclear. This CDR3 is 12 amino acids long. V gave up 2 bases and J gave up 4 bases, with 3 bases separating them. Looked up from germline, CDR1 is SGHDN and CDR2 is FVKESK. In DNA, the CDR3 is TGTGCCAGCAGCCAACAGTACAATGAGCAGTTCTTC. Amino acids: CASSQQYNEQFF. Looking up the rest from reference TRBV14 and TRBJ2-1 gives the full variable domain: EAGVTQFPSHSVIEKGQTVTLRCDPISGHDNLYWYRRVMGKEIKFLLHFVKESKQDESGMPNNRFLAERTGGTYSTLKVQPAELEDSGVYFCASSQQYNEQFFGPGTRLTVL.

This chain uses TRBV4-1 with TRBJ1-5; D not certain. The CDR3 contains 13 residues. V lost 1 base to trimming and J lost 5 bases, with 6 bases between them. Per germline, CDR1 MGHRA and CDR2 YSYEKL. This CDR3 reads CASSQVTDQPQHF. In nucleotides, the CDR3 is TGCGCCAGCAGCCAAGTGACCGATCAGCCCCAGCATTTT.

The CDR3 DNA reads TGCGCCAGCAGCCCGAGACCGACAGGTTTCAATTATGGCTACACCTTC. It translates to CASSPRPTGFNYGYTF. The rearrangement uses TRBV5-1 and TRBJ1-2, with D tentatively TRBD1 (6 bases). From germline, CDR1 is SGHRS and CDR2 YFSETQ. This CDR3 has 16 amino acids. The V and J ends lost 4 bases and 5 bases respectively, with 21 bases between them.

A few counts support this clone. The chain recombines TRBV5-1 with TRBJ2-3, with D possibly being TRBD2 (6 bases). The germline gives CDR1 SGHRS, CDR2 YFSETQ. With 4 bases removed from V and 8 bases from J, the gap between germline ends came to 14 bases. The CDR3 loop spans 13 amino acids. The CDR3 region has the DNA TGCGCCAGCAGCCCCCTGTCCGGGGGTACGCAGTATTTT. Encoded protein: CASSPLSGGTQYF. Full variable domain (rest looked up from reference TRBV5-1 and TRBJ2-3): KAGVTQTPRYLIKTRGQQVTLSCSPISGHRSVSWYQQTPGQGLQFLFEYFSETQRNKGNFPGRFSGRQFSNSRSEMNVSTLELGDSALYLCASSPLSGGTQYFGPGTRLTVL.

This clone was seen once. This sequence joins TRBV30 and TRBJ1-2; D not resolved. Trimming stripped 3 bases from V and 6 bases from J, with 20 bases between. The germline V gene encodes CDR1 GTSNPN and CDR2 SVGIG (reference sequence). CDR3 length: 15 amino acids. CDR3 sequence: CAWSRTDNDRHGYTF. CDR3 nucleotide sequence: TGTGCCTGGAGCCGCACTGACAACGATCGCCATGGCTACACCTTC.

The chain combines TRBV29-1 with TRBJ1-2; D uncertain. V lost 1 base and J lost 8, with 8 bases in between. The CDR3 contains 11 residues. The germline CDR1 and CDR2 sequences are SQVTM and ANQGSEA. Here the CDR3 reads CSVEGGWGYTF. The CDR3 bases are TGCAGCGTTGAAGGAGGGTGGGGCTACACCTTC.

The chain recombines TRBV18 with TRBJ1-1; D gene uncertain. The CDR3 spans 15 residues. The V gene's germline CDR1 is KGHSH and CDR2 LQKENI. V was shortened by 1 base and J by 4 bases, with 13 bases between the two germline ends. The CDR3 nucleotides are TGTGCCAGCTCACCACGTGTCGGGGTTGCCACTGAAGCTTTCTTT. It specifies CASSPRVGVATEAFF.

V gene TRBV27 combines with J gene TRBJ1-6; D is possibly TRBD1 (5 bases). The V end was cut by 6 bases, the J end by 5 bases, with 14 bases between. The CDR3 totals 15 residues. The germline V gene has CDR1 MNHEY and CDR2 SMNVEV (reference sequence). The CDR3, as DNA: TGTGCCAGCAGGCAACCGGGACTGGATAATTCACCCCTCCACTTT. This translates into CASRQPGLDNSPLHF.

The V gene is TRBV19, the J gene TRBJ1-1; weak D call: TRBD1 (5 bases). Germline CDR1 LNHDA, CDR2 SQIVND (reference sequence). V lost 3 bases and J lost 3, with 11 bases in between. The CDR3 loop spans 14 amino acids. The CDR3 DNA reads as TGTGCCAGTAGTATGGACCTCAGGGACACTGAAGCTTTCTTT. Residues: CASSMDLRDTEAFF.

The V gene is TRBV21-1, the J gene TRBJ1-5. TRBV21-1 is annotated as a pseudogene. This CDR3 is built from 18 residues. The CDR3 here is CASSKAGGPHSDNQPQHF. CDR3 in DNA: TGTGCCAGCAGCAAAGCGGGGGGGCCCCACTCCGACAATCAGCCCCAGCATTTT.

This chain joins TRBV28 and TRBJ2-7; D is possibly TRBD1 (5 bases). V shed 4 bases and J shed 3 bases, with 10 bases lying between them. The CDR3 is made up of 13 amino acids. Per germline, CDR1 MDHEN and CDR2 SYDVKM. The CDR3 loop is CASSSDSIYEQYF. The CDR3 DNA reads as TGTGCCAGCAGTTCCGACAGCATCTACGAGCAGTACTTC.

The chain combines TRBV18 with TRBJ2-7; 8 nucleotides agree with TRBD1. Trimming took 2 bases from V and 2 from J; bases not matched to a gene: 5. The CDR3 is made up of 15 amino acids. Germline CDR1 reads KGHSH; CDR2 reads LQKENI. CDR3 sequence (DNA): TGTGCCAGCTCACCAGGACAGGGCCAAACCTACGAGCAGTACTTC. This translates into CASSPGQGQTYEQYF.

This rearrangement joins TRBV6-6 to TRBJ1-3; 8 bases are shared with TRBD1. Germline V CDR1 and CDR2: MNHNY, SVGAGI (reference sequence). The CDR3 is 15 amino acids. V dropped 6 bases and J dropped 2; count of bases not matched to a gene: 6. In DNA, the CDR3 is TGTGCCAGCAGGGAACTGGACAGGGCTGGAAACACCATATATTTT. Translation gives CASRELDRAGNTIYF.

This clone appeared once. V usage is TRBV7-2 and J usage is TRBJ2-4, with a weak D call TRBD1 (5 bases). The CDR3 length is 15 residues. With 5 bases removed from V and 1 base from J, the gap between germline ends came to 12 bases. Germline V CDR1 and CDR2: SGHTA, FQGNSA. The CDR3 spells CASSPRTPAKNIQYF. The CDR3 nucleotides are TGTGCCAGCAGCCCTAGGACACCCGCCAAAAACATTCAGTACTTC. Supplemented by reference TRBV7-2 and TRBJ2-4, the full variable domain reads GAGVSQSPSNKVTEKGKDVELRCDPISGHTALYWYRQSLGQGLEFLIYFQGNSAPDKSGLPSDRFSAERTGGSVSTLTIQRTQQEDSAVYLCASSPRTPAKNIQYFGAGTRLSVL.

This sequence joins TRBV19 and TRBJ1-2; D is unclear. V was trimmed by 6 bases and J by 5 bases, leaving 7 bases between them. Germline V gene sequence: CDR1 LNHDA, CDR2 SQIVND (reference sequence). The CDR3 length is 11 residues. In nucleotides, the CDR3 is TGTGCCAGTAGGAAGAGATATGGCTACACCTTC. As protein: CASRKRYGYTF.

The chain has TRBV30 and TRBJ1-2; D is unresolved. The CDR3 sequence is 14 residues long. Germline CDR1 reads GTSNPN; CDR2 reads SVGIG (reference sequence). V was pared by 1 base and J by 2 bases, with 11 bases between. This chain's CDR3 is CAWSEGRGNYGYTF. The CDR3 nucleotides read TGTGCCTGGAGTGAAGGTCGCGGGAACTATGGCTACACCTTC.

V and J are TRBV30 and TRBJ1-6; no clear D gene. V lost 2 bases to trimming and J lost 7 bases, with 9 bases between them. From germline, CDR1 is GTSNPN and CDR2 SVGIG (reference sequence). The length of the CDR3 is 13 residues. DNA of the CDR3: TGTGCCTGGAGTCTGGGTGACAATTCACCCCTCCACTTT. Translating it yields CAWSLGDNSPLHF.

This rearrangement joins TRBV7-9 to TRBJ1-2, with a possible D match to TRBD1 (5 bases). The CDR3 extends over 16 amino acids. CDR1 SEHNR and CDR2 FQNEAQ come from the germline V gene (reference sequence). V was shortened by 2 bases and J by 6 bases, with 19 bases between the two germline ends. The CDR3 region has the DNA TGTGCCAGCAGCTTATGGGCAGGGAACAGACCCCATGGCTACACCTTC. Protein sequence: CASSLWAGNRPHGYTF. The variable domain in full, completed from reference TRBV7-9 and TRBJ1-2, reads DTGVSQNPRHKITKRGQNVTFRCDPISEHNRLYWYRQTLGQGPEFLTYFQNEAQLEKSRLLSDRFSAERPKGSFSTLEIQRTEQGDSAMYLCASSLWAGNRPHGYTFGSGTRLTVV.

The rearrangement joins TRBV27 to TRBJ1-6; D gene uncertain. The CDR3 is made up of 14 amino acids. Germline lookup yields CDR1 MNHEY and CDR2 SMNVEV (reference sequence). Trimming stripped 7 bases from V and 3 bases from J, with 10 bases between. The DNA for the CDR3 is TGTGCCAGCACCCCGTCCATCTATAATTCACCCCTCCACTTT. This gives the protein CASTPSIYNSPLHF.

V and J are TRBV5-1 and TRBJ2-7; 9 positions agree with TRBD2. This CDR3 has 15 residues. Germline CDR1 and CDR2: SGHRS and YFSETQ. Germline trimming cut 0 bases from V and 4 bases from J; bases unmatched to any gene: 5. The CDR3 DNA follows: TGCGCCAGCAGCTTGGGACTAGCGGACACGTACGAGCAGTACTTC. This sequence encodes CASSLGLADTYEQYF. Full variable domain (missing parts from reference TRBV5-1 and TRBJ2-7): KAGVTQTPRYLIKTRGQQVTLSCSPISGHRSVSWYQQTPGQGLQFLFEYFSETQRNKGNFPGRFSGRQFSNSRSEMNVSTLELGDSALYLCASSLGLADTYEQYFGPGTRLTVT.

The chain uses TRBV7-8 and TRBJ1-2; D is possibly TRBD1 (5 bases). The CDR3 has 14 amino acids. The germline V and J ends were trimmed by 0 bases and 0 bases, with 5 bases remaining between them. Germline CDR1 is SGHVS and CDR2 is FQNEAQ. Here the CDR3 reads CASSLAGANYGYTF. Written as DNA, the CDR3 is TGTGCCAGCAGCTTAGCAGGGGCTAACTATGGCTACACCTTC.

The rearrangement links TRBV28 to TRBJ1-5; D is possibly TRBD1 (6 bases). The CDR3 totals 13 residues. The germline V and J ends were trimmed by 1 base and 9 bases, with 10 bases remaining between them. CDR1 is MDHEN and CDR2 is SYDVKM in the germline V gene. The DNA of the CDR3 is TGTGCCAGCAGTTTATTACAGGGTGGGCCCCAGCATTTT. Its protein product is CASSLLQGGPQHF.